The subject of this entry is one TCR beta chain. This entry is derived from a study of regulatory T cells in long-lasting Graves disease. Study details: Graves' patients (newly diagnosed) had been on antithyroid drugs under 3 months.

Time point indicated: newly diagnosed GD, antithyroid drugs for less than 3 months. PBMCs provided the RNA from which the TCR library was made. American Thyroid Association guidelines defined how Graves' disease was diagnosed. Peripheral blood, roughly 10 milliliters of it, was drawn into EDTA tubes. Germline lookup yields CDR1 LGHNA and CDR2 YSLEER. This CDR3 is 15 amino acids long. The V end lost 4 bases, the J end lost 9 bases, and 16 bases lay between the germline ends. Arm-PCR with iRepertoire HTBI primers amplified the CDR3 regions for these TCR beta libraries. TCRdb used MiXCR to reprocess the multiplex PCR reads, holding one entry per CDR3 protein. This table has 200,000 to 300,000 distinct CDR3 sequences, around 20% appearing once.

The TCR comes from a female donor with Graves disease. The chain carries TRBV4-3 and TRBJ1-6, with D perhaps matching TRBD1 (6 bases). Specimen: peripheral blood mononuclear cells (PBMCs), collected at new diagnosis, from a patient treated with antithyroid drugs. The CDR3 sequence is CASSLRTALGSPLHF. In DNA, the CDR3 is TGCGCCAGCAGCCTCCGGACAGCACTGGGTTCACCCCTCCACTTT.